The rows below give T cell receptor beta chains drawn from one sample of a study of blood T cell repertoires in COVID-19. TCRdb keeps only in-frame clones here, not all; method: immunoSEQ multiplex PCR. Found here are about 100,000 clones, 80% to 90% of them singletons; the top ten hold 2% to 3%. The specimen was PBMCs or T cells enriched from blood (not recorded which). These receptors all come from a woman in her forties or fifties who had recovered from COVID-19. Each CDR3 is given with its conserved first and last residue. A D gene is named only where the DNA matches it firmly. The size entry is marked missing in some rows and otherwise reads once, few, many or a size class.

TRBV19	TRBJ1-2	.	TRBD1	TGTGCCAGTAGTGTATCGGGACAGGGAGCTAGTGGCTACACCTTC	CASSVSGQGASGYTF
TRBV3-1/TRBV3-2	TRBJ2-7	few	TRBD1	TGTGCCAGCAGCACCCTTCCGGGACAGGGGATGGCTGGCTCCTACGAGCAGTACTTC	CASSTLPGQGMAGSYEQYF
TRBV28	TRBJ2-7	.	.	TGTGCCAGCAGTCTGTCCTCCTACGAGCAGTACTTC	CASSLSSYEQYF
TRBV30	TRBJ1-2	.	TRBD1	TGTGCCTGGGCTTCGGACAGGGACGGCTACACCTTC	CAWASDRDGYTF
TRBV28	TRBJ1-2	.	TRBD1	TGTGCCAGCAGTCAACAGGGGGCGGGCGGCTACACCTTC	CASSQQGAGGYTF
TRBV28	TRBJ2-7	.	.	TGTGCCAGCAGGGGGCCCTACGAGCAGTACTTC	CASRGPYEQYF
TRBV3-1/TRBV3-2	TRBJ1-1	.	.	TGTGCCAGCAGCTCGGGGGCTGAAGCTTTCTTT	CASSSGAEAFF
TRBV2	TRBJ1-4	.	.	TGTGCCTGTCGGCGGGGCCTGGATGGTGAAAAACTGTTTTTT	CACRRGLDGEKLFF
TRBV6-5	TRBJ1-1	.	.	TGTGCCAGCAGAAGCCTTCAACGCTTGAACACTGAAGCTTTCTTT	CASRSLQRLNTEAFF
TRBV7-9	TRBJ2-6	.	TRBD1	TGTGCCAGCAGCACCCCCAGGGGGCTAGGGGCCAACGTCCTGACTTTC	CASSTPRGLGANVLTF
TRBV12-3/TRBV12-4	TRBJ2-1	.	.	TGTGCCAGCAGCTTGACATACAACAATGAGCAGTTCTTC	CASSLTYNNEQFF
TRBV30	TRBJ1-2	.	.	TGTGCCTGGAGTACGGGGGGTACTACGTATGGCTACACCTTC	CAWSTGGTTYGYTF
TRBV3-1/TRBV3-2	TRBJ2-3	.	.	TGTGCCAGCAGCGCCCAAGAGAGGGTACTGTTTAGCACAGATACGCAGTATTTT	CASSAQERVLFSTDTQYF
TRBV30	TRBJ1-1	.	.	TGTGCCTGGAGTGCGGGGGATACTGAAGCTTTCTTT	CAWSAGDTEAFF
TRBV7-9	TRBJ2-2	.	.	TGTGCCAGCAGCTTGGGCTATAACACCGGGGAGCTGTTTTTT	CASSLGYNTGELFF
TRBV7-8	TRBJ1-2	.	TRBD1	TGTGCCAGCAGCATAACCGGGACAGGCGATGGCTACACCTTC	CASSITGTGDGYTF
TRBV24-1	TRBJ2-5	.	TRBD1	TGTGCCACCAGTGAAGGGGACAGGGGTCCAGAGACCCAGTACTTC	CATSEGDRGPETQYF
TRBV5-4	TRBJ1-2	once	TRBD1	TGTGCCAGCAGCCAATGGACAGGGGAGGGCTACACCTTC	CASSQWTGEGYTF
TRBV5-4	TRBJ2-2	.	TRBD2	TGTGCCAGCAGCTTAGCGGGAGGTACCGGGGAGCTGTTTTTT	CASSLAGGTGELFF
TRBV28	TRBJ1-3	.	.	TGTGCCAGCAGTTCGGCGGATGGAAACACCATATATTTT	CASSSADGNTIYF
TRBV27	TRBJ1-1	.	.	TGTGCCAGCAGTTTAGAGCGGACCACTGAAGCTTTCTTT	CASSLERTTEAFF
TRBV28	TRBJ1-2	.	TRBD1	TGTGCCAGCAGTACCCCGACAGGGGGGTCTTATGGCTACACCTTC	CASSTPTGGSYGYTF
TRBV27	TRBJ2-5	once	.	TGTGCCAGCAGTCTTGCGGGGACTGAGACCCAGTACTTC	CASSLAGTETQYF
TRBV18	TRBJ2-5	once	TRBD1	TGTGCCAGCTCACCGTACAGGGGGGATTTGGGTCAAGAGACCCAGTACTTC	CASSPYRGDLGQETQYF
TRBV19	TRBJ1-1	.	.	TGTGCCAGTAGATCGGGGGGGGCGAGATGGAACACTGAAGCTTTCTTT	CASRSGGARWNTEAFF
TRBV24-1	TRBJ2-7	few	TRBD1	TGTGCCACCAGTGATATCGGGACAGGGGGCGAGCAGTACTTC	CATSDIGTGGEQYF
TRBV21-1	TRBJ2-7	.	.	TGTGCCAGCAGCCACCGGGACAGGAGCCTTACAAGGGGCGAGCAGTACTTC	CASSHRDRSLTRGEQYF
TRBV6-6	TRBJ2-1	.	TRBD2	TGTGCCAGCAGTCGAGGACTAGCGGGGTCCGTGGGCAATGAGCAGTTCTTC	CASSRGLAGSVGNEQFF
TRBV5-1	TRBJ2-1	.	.	TGCGCCAGCAGCATCATGGGCAGCAACAATGAGCAGTTCTTC	CASSIMGSNNEQFF
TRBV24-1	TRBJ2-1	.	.	TGTGCCACCAGTGATTTTGGGGGGAGGAATGAGCAGTTCTTC	CATSDFGGRNEQFF
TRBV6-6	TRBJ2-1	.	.	TGTGCCAGCAGTAATACCCAGGGATTCTCCTACAATGAGCAGTTCTTC	CASSNTQGFSYNEQFF
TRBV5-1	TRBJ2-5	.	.	TGCGCCAGCAGCTTGGCCGGGGGCCAAGAGACCCAGTACTTC	CASSLAGGQETQYF
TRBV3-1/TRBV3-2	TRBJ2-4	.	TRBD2	TGTGCCAGCAGCCACGAGCGGAGACTAGCGCCAGACCTAGCCAAAAACATTCAGTACTTC	CASSHERRLAPDLAKNIQYF
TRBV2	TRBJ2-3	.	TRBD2	TGTGCCAGCAGTGAAGTAAGCGGGATGATCCCAGATACGCAGTATTTT	CASSEVSGMIPDTQYF
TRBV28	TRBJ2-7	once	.	TGTGCCAGCAGTTTGCACAGTTCTTCCTACGAGCAGTACTTC	CASSLHSSSYEQYF
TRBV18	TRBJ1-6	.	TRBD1	TGTGCCAGCTCATCCCAGCAGGGGGATAATTCACCCCTCCACTTT	CASSSQQGDNSPLHF
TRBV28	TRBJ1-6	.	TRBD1	TGTGCCAGCAGTTTGGCGGGGGACAGGGTTTCACCCCTCCACTTT	CASSLAGDRVSPLHF
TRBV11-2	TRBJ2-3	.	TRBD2	TGTGCCAGCAGCCCACGGACTAGCGGGAGCCCGGATACGCAGTATTTT	CASSPRTSGSPDTQYF
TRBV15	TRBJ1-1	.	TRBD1	TGTGCCACCAGCAGCAGAGACAGGGGAGCTTTCTTT	CATSSRDRGAFF
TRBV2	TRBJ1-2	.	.	TGTGCCAGCAGTGCCAGGAACTATGGCTACACCTTC	CASSARNYGYTF
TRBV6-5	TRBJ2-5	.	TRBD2	TGTGCCAGCAGTTCAGGACTAGCGGGGGGGCAAGAGACCCAGTACTTC	CASSSGLAGGQETQYF
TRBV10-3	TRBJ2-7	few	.	TGTGCCATCAGTGAGGGTCGACAGAAGGACGAGCAGTACTTC	CAISEGRQKDEQYF
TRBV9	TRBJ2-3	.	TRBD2	TGTGCCAGCAGCGTAGGACCAAACGGCGGGAGACGCACAGATACGCAGTATTTT	CASSVGPNGGRRTDTQYF
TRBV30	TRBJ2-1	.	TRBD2	TGTGCCGGGGTCGGTCCGGAGGATTGGGGGGGTGAGCAGTTCTTC	CAGVGPEDWGGEQFF
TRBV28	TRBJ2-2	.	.	TGTGCCAGCAGTTTAGAGGGTACCGGGGAGCTGTTTTTT	CASSLEGTGELFF
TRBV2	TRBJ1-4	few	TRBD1	TGTGCCAGCAGCGGACAGGGGGCAGGGGAAAAACTGTTTTTT	CASSGQGAGEKLFF
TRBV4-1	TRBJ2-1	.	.	TGCGCCAGCAGCCAAGACAGGGCAAGCTCCTACAATGAGCAGTTCTTC	CASSQDRASSYNEQFF
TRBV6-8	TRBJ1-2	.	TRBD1	TGTGCCAGAGACTCGGGACAGGGGAACTATGGCTACACCTTC	CARDSGQGNYGYTF